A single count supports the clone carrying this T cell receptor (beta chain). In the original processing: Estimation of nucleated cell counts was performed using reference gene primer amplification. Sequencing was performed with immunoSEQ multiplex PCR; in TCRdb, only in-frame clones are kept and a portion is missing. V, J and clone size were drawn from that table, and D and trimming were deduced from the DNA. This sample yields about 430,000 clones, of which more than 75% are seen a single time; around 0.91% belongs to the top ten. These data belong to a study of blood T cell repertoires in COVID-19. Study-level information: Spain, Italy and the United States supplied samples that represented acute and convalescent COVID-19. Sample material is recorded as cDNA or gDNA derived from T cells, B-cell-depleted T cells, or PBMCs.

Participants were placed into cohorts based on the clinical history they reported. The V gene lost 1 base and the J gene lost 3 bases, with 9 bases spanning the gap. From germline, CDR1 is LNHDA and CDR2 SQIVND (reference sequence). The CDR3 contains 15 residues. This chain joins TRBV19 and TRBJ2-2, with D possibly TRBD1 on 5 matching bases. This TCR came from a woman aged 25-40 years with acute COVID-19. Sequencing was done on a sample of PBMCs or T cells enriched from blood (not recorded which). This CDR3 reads CASSIVGADTGELFF. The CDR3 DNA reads TGTGCCAGTAGTATAGTAGGGGCCGACACCGGGGAGCTGTTTTTT. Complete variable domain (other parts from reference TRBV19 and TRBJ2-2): DGGITQSPKYLFRKEGQNVTLSCEQNLNHDAMYWYRQDPGQGLRLIYYSQIVNDFQKGDIAEGYSVSREKKESFPLTVTSAQKNPTAFYLCASSIVGADTGELFFGEGSRLTVL.